One TCR beta chain is described in this entry. The sample holds other DNA sequences that translate to the same CDR3. V shed 6 bases and J shed 2 bases, with 10 bases lying between them. The CDR3 runs 13 residues. Germline CDR1 reads MDHEN; CDR2 reads SYDVKM. This sample was included in a study of T cell changes during pregnancy in multiple sclerosis. Clones were sequenced by immunoSEQ multiplex PCR, and TCRdb holds only the in-frame ones, with some missing. The repertoire includes roughly 110,000 clones, 85% to 95% of them detected once, and around 1.5% sits in the top ten. The sequencing used peripheral blood, collected after pregnancy. The TCR was taken from a female donor with multiple sclerosis, enrolled in a pregnancy study. The V and J genes are TRBV28 and TRBJ1-1, with D possibly TRBD1 on 5 matching bases. In DNA, the CDR3 is TGTGCCAGCAGCCTTACAGGAAACACTGAAGCTTTCTTT. This encodes CASSLTGNTEAFF. The whole variable domain, remainder taken from reference TRBV28 and TRBJ1-1, is DVKVTQSSRYLVKRTGEKVFLECVQDMDHENMFWYRQDPGLGLRLIYFSYDVKMKEKGDIPEGYSVSREKKERFSLILESASTNQTSMYLCASSLTGNTEAFFGQGTRLTVV.